These T cell receptor beta chains were read from a single sample in a study of T cell responses to AZD1222 COVID-19 vaccine. TCRdb keeps only in-frame clones here, not all; method: immunoSEQ multiplex PCR. The sample lists 150,000 to 200,000 clones, roughly 88% occurring once. The sequencing used peripheral blood, collected 28 days after the second AZD1222 dose. These receptors were obtained from an adult who received the AZD1222 COVID-19 vaccine. Each CDR3 is given with its conserved first and last residue. Each record gives: D gene, clone size, J gene, V gene, CDR3 protein, CDR3 DNA. A D gene is named only where the DNA matches it firmly. The size entry is marked missing in some rows and otherwise reads once, few, many or a size class.

d_gene: TRBD1; abundance: NA; j_gene: TRBJ1-3; v_gene: TRBV28; CDR3aa: CASSLTGRSGNTIYF; CDR3nt: TGTGCCAGCAGTTTGACAGGGAGGTCCGGAAACACCATATATTTT
d_gene: TRBD1; abundance: NA; j_gene: TRBJ2-7; v_gene: TRBV15; CDR3aa: CATSGDRGTYEQYF; CDR3nt: TGTGCCACCTCTGGGGACAGGGGGACCTACGAGCAGTACTTC
d_gene: NA; abundance: NA; j_gene: TRBJ2-1; v_gene: TRBV11-3; CDR3aa: CASSSRRKSVNEQFF; CDR3nt: TGTGCCAGCAGCTCCCGCAGGAAGTCTGTCAATGAGCAGTTCTTC
d_gene: NA; abundance: NA; j_gene: TRBJ1-2; v_gene: TRBV5-1; CDR3aa: CASSLARVGGYTF; CDR3nt: TGCGCCAGCAGCTTGGCTCGTGTCGGGGGCTACACCTTC
d_gene: NA; abundance: once; j_gene: TRBJ1-5; v_gene: TRBV30; CDR3aa: CALTYADRKSVGGQPQHF; CDR3nt: TGTGCCCTAACCTACGCCGACAGGAAATCGGTCGGTGGTCAGCCCCAGCATTTT
d_gene: NA; abundance: NA; j_gene: TRBJ2-5; v_gene: TRBV7-2; CDR3aa: CASSLKHPRETQYF; CDR3nt: TGTGCCAGCAGCTTAAAACACCCCCGAGAGACCCAGTACTTC
d_gene: NA; abundance: NA; j_gene: TRBJ1-3; v_gene: TRBV6-6; CDR3aa: CASSYDSMLSGNTIYF; CDR3nt: TGTGCCAGCAGTTACGATTCGATGCTCTCTGGAAACACCATATATTTT
d_gene: TRBD2; abundance: NA; j_gene: TRBJ2-7; v_gene: TRBV9; CDR3aa: CASSVGLAGWYEQYF; CDR3nt: TGTGCCAGCAGCGTAGGCCTAGCGGGATGGTACGAGCAGTACTTC
d_gene: TRBD1; abundance: NA; j_gene: TRBJ1-2; v_gene: TRBV5-1; CDR3aa: CASGTGGSGYGYTF; CDR3nt: TGCGCCAGTGGGACAGGTGGGAGTGGCTATGGCTACACCTTC
d_gene: NA; abundance: NA; j_gene: TRBJ1-1; v_gene: TRBV19; CDR3aa: CASSISGGNTEAFF; CDR3nt: TGTGCCAGTAGTATAAGTGGGGGGAACACTGAAGCTTTCTTT
d_gene: TRBD2; abundance: NA; j_gene: TRBJ2-1; v_gene: TRBV10-3; CDR3aa: CAISDAGGYLDEQFF; CDR3nt: TGTGCCATCAGTGACGCGGGAGGGTATCTTGATGAGCAGTTCTTC
d_gene: NA; abundance: NA; j_gene: TRBJ1-2; v_gene: TRBV5-1; CDR3aa: CASSPGGIANYGYTF; CDR3nt: TGCGCCAGCAGCCCGGGGGGAATTGCTAACTATGGCTACACCTTC
d_gene: NA; abundance: NA; j_gene: TRBJ1-4; v_gene: TRBV11-2; CDR3aa: CASSSQAGEKLFF; CDR3nt: TGTGCCAGCAGCTCTCAGGCGGGGGAAAAACTGTTTTTT
d_gene: NA; abundance: NA; j_gene: TRBJ2-1; v_gene: TRBV27; CDR3aa: CASSLHRGAYNEQFF; CDR3nt: TGTGCCAGCAGTCTCCACCGGGGGGCTTACAATGAGCAGTTCTTC
d_gene: NA; abundance: NA; j_gene: TRBJ2-2; v_gene: TRBV4-3; CDR3aa: CASSQDTELRTGELFF; CDR3nt: TGCGCCAGCAGCCAAGATACGGAGCTACGCACCGGGGAGCTGTTTTTT
d_gene: NA; abundance: NA; j_gene: TRBJ2-1; v_gene: TRBV4-1; CDR3aa: CATSGTSHNEQFF; CDR3nt: TGCGCCACCTCCGGGACCTCCCACAATGAGCAGTTCTTC
d_gene: NA; abundance: NA; j_gene: TRBJ1-6; v_gene: TRBV7-9; CDR3aa: CASSLADLGHSPLHF; CDR3nt: TGTGCCAGCAGCTTAGCGGACCTGGGGCATTCACCCCTCCACTTT
d_gene: TRBD1; abundance: once; j_gene: TRBJ2-1; v_gene: TRBV7-2; CDR3aa: CASSLSKGQGVF; CDR3nt: TGTGCCAGCAGCTTATCTAAGGGACAGGGGGTCTTC
d_gene: NA; abundance: once; j_gene: TRBJ1-6; v_gene: TRBV6-5; CDR3aa: CAAGSPLHF; CDR3nt: TGTGCGGCGGGTTCACCCCTCCACTTT
d_gene: NA; abundance: NA; j_gene: TRBJ2-7; v_gene: TRBV6-5; CDR3aa: CASSRTSSEQYF; CDR3nt: TGTGCCAGCAGTCGGACTTCGAGCGAGCAGTACTTC
d_gene: NA; abundance: NA; j_gene: TRBJ2-5; v_gene: TRBV3-1/TRBV3-2; CDR3aa: CASSRVGGRVETQYF; CDR3nt: TGTGCCAGCAGCCGCGTTGGAGGGCGGGTGGAGACCCAGTACTTC
d_gene: NA; abundance: once; j_gene: TRBJ1-4; v_gene: TRBV30; CDR3aa: CAWSVYGGHEKLFF; CDR3nt: TGTGCCTGGAGTGTATATGGGGGTCATGAAAAACTGTTTTTT
d_gene: NA; abundance: NA; j_gene: TRBJ2-3; v_gene: TRBV6-6; CDR3aa: CASSIGGKEDTQYF; CDR3nt: TGTGCCAGCAGTATTGGGGGGAAAGAAGATACGCAGTATTTT
d_gene: NA; abundance: NA; j_gene: TRBJ1-6; v_gene: TRBV11-2; CDR3aa: CASSKQDEYNSPLHF; CDR3nt: TGTGCCAGCAGCAAACAGGACGAATATAATTCACCCCTCCACTTT
d_gene: NA; abundance: NA; j_gene: TRBJ2-7; v_gene: TRBV19; CDR3aa: CASSRTATTYEQYF; CDR3nt: TGTGCCAGTAGCAGAACAGCAACCACCTACGAGCAGTACTTC
d_gene: NA; abundance: NA; j_gene: TRBJ1-1; v_gene: TRBV11-2; CDR3aa: CASSAGLNTEAFF; CDR3nt: TGTGCCAGCAGCGCAGGACTGAACACTGAAGCTTTCTTT
d_gene: TRBD1; abundance: NA; j_gene: TRBJ2-1; v_gene: TRBV6-5; CDR3aa: CASWTGWINEQFF; CDR3nt: TGTGCCAGCTGGACAGGGTGGATCAATGAGCAGTTCTTC
d_gene: TRBD1; abundance: NA; j_gene: TRBJ2-1; v_gene: TRBV14; CDR3aa: CASSLHPGQGESYNEQFF; CDR3nt: TGTGCCAGCAGCCTCCACCCTGGACAGGGGGAATCCTACAATGAGCAGTTCTTC
d_gene: TRBD1; abundance: once; j_gene: TRBJ1-6; v_gene: TRBV15; CDR3aa: CATSRGTGGSPLHF; CDR3nt: TGTGCCACCAGCAGGGGAACAGGGGGTTCACCCCTCCACTTT
d_gene: NA; abundance: NA; j_gene: TRBJ1-2; v_gene: TRBV10-2; CDR3aa: CASSLDRNYGYTF; CDR3nt: TGCGCCAGCAGTTTGGACAGAAACTATGGCTACACCTTC
d_gene: TRBD1; abundance: NA; j_gene: TRBJ1-5; v_gene: TRBV6-1; CDR3aa: CASSEYRGPQPQHF; CDR3nt: TGTGCCAGCAGTGAATACAGGGGACCTCAGCCCCAGCATTTT
d_gene: TRBD1; abundance: once; j_gene: TRBJ1-6; v_gene: TRBV5-1; CDR3aa: CASSGLSGQTYNSPLHF; CDR3nt: TGCGCCAGCAGTGGATTATCGGGACAGACGTATAATTCACCCCTCCACTTT
d_gene: TRBD1; abundance: NA; j_gene: TRBJ1-2; v_gene: TRBV7-2; CDR3aa: CASSSDRGSDGYTF; CDR3nt: TGTGCCAGCAGCTCGGACAGGGGGTCGGATGGCTACACCTTC
d_gene: TRBD1; abundance: once; j_gene: TRBJ1-1; v_gene: TRBV28; CDR3aa: CASTSGTDEAFF; CDR3nt: TGTGCCAGCACTTCCGGGACAGATGAAGCTTTCTTT
d_gene: NA; abundance: NA; j_gene: TRBJ1-3; v_gene: TRBV15; CDR3aa: CATSSLQGTGNTIYF; CDR3nt: TGTGCCACCAGCAGTCTACAGGGTACTGGAAACACCATATATTTT
d_gene: NA; abundance: NA; j_gene: TRBJ1-4; v_gene: TRBV27; CDR3aa: CASSYEPDSNEKLFF; CDR3nt: TGTGCCAGCAGTTACGAACCGGACAGTAATGAAAAACTGTTTTTT
d_gene: NA; abundance: NA; j_gene: TRBJ2-2; v_gene: TRBV24-1; CDR3aa: CATSDPRSFTGELFF; CDR3nt: TGTGCCACCAGTGATCCACGGTCGTTCACCGGGGAGCTGTTTTTT
d_gene: NA; abundance: NA; j_gene: TRBJ2-2; v_gene: TRBV3-1/TRBV3-2; CDR3aa: CASSQVEGPKLFF; CDR3nt: TGTGCCAGCAGCCAAGTAGAGGGCCCCAAGCTGTTTTTT
d_gene: NA; abundance: NA; j_gene: TRBJ2-2; v_gene: TRBV3-1/TRBV3-2; CDR3aa: CASSQARVISGELFF; CDR3nt: TGTGCCAGCAGTCAAGCCCGGGTAATATCGGGGGAGCTGTTTTTT
d_gene: NA; abundance: NA; j_gene: TRBJ2-2; v_gene: TRBV5-1; CDR3aa: CASSLARSEELFF; CDR3nt: TGCGCCAGCAGCTTGGCTAGATCCGAGGAGCTGTTTTTT
d_gene: NA; abundance: NA; j_gene: TRBJ1-5; v_gene: TRBV18; CDR3aa: CASSYGQAQPQHF; CDR3nt: TGTGCCAGCTCCTACGGTCAGGCTCAGCCCCAGCATTTT
d_gene: TRBD2; abundance: few; j_gene: TRBJ2-2; v_gene: TRBV5-1; CDR3aa: CASRVWTSRSTGELFF; CDR3nt: TGCGCCAGCCGCGTTTGGACTAGTAGGTCCACCGGGGAGCTGTTTTTT
d_gene: NA; abundance: NA; j_gene: TRBJ1-6; v_gene: TRBV2; CDR3aa: CASSPLGRSNSPLHF; CDR3nt: TGTGCCAGCAGCCCCCTGGGGCGTAGTAATTCACCCCTCCACTTT
d_gene: NA; abundance: NA; j_gene: TRBJ2-2; v_gene: TRBV28; CDR3aa: CASSGGSLRFLGELFF; CDR3nt: TGTGCCAGCAGTGGGGGGTCCCTAAGGTTTCTCGGGGAGCTGTTTTTT
d_gene: TRBD2; abundance: NA; j_gene: TRBJ2-5; v_gene: TRBV28; CDR3aa: CASSSSGAGGETQYF; CDR3nt: TGTGCCAGCAGTTCTAGCGGGGCCGGGGGGGAGACCCAGTACTTC
d_gene: NA; abundance: NA; j_gene: TRBJ2-2; v_gene: TRBV19; CDR3aa: CASSIWGGRTGELFF; CDR3nt: TGTGCCAGTAGTATCTGGGGGGGCCGGACCGGGGAGCTGTTTTTT
d_gene: NA; abundance: NA; j_gene: TRBJ2-6; v_gene: TRBV27; CDR3aa: CASSLGSGANVLTF; CDR3nt: TGTGCCAGCAGTTTAGGCTCTGGGGCCAACGTCCTGACTTTC